Listed here are 28 T cell receptor beta chains from one sample, sequenced in a study of identical twins (dated by TCRdb to the mid-2010s). Receptor libraries were prepared by 5' RACE. TCRdb lists the instrument as Illumina HiSeq 2000. Starting from the raw public reads, TCRdb applied fastp trimming at Q25, assembled clones with MiXCR and retained in-frame beta chains. CDR3 protein sequences are deduplicated, and each keeps its most common genes and DNA. In this sample the table shows 200,000 to 300,000 distinct CDR3 sequences, 5.5% to 8% of which occur a single time. 3.6% of the sample is held by the ten biggest clonotypes. The same sample was also studied in work on yellow fever vaccine responses in identical twins.

Sequencing was done on a sample of memory (CD45RO+) T cells sorted from blood. The cell subset or site label, read with the paper, signifies: CD45RO+ enriched T cells. These receptors all come from a woman aged 18-29 years in good health.

This clonotype has at least ten counts. The chain carries TRBV28 and TRBJ1-2; maybe TRBD1 (5 bases). Germline CDR1 is MDHEN and CDR2 is SYDVKM. The CDR3 length is 14 residues. The V end was cut by 7 bases, the J end by 4 bases, with 16 bases between. The CDR3 is CASNSGLSLYGYTF. CDR3 bases: TGTGCCAGCAACTCGGGACTCTCCCTCTATGGCTACACCTTC.

The J gene is TRBJ2-3, the V gene TRBV10-2; D not resolved. The CDR3 totals 14 residues. CDR1 and CDR2 (germline): WSHSY, SAAADI. The V gene lost 0 bases and the J gene lost 5 bases, with 9 bases spanning the gap. Written as DNA, the CDR3 is TGCGCCAGCAGTGAGTCGGCCAGCCTAGATACGCAGTATTTT. Translating it yields CASSESASLDTQYF.

This clonotype was seen a handful of times. This chain joins TRBV6-2 or TRBV6-3 and TRBJ2-1; 11 nucleotides line up with TRBD2. From germline, CDR1 is MNHEY and CDR2 SVGEGT. This CDR3 is 19 amino acids long. J lost 7 bases, V lost 5 bases, and 19 bases had no gene match. The CDR3 sequence is CASSTSEGSGGAVENEQFF. CDR3 coding DNA: TGTGCCAGCAGTACCTCTGAGGGTAGCGGGGGGGCAGTTGAAAATGAGCAGTTCTTC.

The V and J genes are TRBV9 and TRBJ2-2; no reliable D call. V was clipped by 2 bases and J by 0 bases, with 17 bases between them. This CDR3 has 18 residues. The germline gives CDR1 SGDLS, CDR2 YYNGEE. This chain's CDR3 is CASSVRSGGPTNTGELFF. CDR3 DNA sequence: TGTGCCAGCAGCGTGCGGAGTGGCGGACCCACGAACACCGGGGAGCTGTTTTTT.

This clonotype was picked up a small number of times. The chain has TRBV29-1 and TRBJ2-1; 11 nucleotides align to TRBD2. The V gene end was trimmed by 5 bases and the J gene end by 9 bases; junction bases not matched to a gene: 12. The germline gives CDR1 SQVTM, CDR2 ANQGSEA. The CDR3 totals 15 residues. CDR3 DNA sequence: TGCAGCGTTCAAAAATCCACTAGCGGGAGCGGTGAGCAGTTCTTC. It specifies CSVQKSTSGSGEQFF.

This clonotype was seen many times. The chain has TRBV12-3 or TRBV12-4 and TRBJ2-3; tentatively, D is TRBD2 (5 bases). This CDR3 is 14 amino acids long. V was cut by 5 bases and J by 3 bases, with 12 bases left in between. This chain's CDR3 is CASSIGRVTDTQYF. The CDR3 nucleotides read TGTGCCAGCAGTATAGGGCGGGTGACAGATACGCAGTATTTT.

This clonotype showed up many times. This chain joins TRBV27 and TRBJ1-1, with 8 nucleotides matching TRBD1. V was pared by 3 bases and J by 7 bases, with 10 bases of the junction left unmatched. Germline V gives CDR1 MNHEY, CDR2 SMNVEV (reference sequence). The CDR3 consists of 15 residues. The CDR3 protein is CASSFRDRSSGEAFF. DNA of the CDR3: TGTGCCAGCAGTTTCCGGGACAGGTCCTCAGGTGAAGCTTTCTTT.

This clonotype was counted a few times. This chain uses TRBV7-6 with TRBJ2-7; D possibly corresponds to TRBD2 (6 bases). CDR1 is SGHVS, CDR2 FNYEAQ, per germline. Trimming stripped 2 bases from V and 0 bases from J, with 8 bases between. CDR3 length: 14 residues. CDR3 nucleotides: TGTGCCAGCAGCTTAACCGGGAGCTCCTACGAGCAGTACTTC. Its protein is CASSLTGSSYEQYF.

This clonotype was found a few times. The V call is TRBV10-2, the J call TRBJ2-4; 7 bases map to TRBD1. CDR1 and CDR2 (germline): WSHSY, SAAADI. This CDR3 comprises 14 residues. Germline trimming cut 6 bases from V and 4 bases from J; bases unmatched to any gene: 6. The CDR3, as DNA: TGCGCCAGCAGCTCGGGACAGACTAAAAACATTCAGTACTTC. Translation gives CASSSGQTKNIQYF.

This clonotype occurred a few times. The rearrangement uses TRBV24-1 and TRBJ1-4; D not certain. The CDR3 consists of 11 residues. Germline values: CDR1 KGHDR, CDR2 SFDVKD. V dropped 0 bases and J dropped 11 bases, with 3 bases sitting between them. The CDR3 region is CATSDLGKLFF. The CDR3, as DNA: TGTGCCACCAGTGATTTGGGTAAACTGTTTTTT.

By share, this clonotype counts as medium-sized (0.01 to 0.1%). The V call is TRBV7-2, the J call TRBJ1-6, with a tentative D call TRBD1 (6 bases). V was clipped by 5 bases and J by 6 bases, with 14 bases between them. Germline V lookup: CDR1 SGHTA, CDR2 FQGNSA. The CDR3 covers 15 residues. The CDR3 region is CASSPKGGGNSPLHF. DNA of the CDR3: TGTGCCAGCAGCCCCAAAGGGGGTGGTAATTCACCCCTCCACTTT.

This clonotype showed up many times. The V and J genes are TRBV24-1 and TRBJ2-1; no clear D gene. In germline, CDR1 is KGHDR, CDR2 SFDVKD. The V end was cut by 1 base, the J end by 9 bases, with 6 bases between. CDR3 length: 12 residues. The chain's CDR3 is CATSDFEPEQFF. In nucleotides, the CDR3 is TGTGCCACCAGTGATTTCGAGCCTGAGCAGTTCTTC.

This clonotype was observed at least ten times. V usage is TRBV6-2 or TRBV6-3 and J usage is TRBJ2-3, with TRBD2 identical over 13 bases. This CDR3 is built from 14 residues. J gave up 8 bases and V 7 bases, and 6 bases lay outside the gene matches. Germline CDR1 reads MNHEY; CDR2 reads SVGEGT. The CDR3: CASNPGLAGSTQYF. The CDR3 nucleotides are TGTGCCAGCAACCCGGGACTAGCGGGATCTACGCAGTATTTT.

This clonotype has a handful of counts. The CDR3 region is CASRPGQGRSQYF. CDR3 coding DNA: TGTGCCAGCAGGCCGGGACAGGGGAGGTCGCAGTATTTT. The chain uses TRBV5-6 and TRBJ2-3, with TRBD1 matching over 10 bases. CDR1 and CDR2 (germline): SGHDT, YYEEEE. The CDR3 runs to 13 residues. Germline trimming cut 5 bases from V and 10 bases from J; bases unmatched to any gene: 7.

The V and J genes are TRBV18 and TRBJ1-1; 8 positions agree with TRBD1. CDR1 and CDR2 (germline): KGHSH, LQKENI. The CDR3 is 17 residues long. J lost 1 base, V lost 1 base, and 8 bases had no gene match. The CDR3 DNA reads as TGTGCCAGCTCACCACAGTACCAGACAGGGGCGAACACTGAAGCTTTCTTT. Translation gives CASSPQYQTGANTEAFF. Looking up the rest from reference TRBV18 and TRBJ1-1 gives the full variable domain: NAGVMQNPRHLVRRRGQEARLRCSPMKGHSHVYWYRQLPEEGLKFMVYLQKENIIDESGMPKERFSAEFPKEGPSILRIQQVVRGDSAAYFCASSPQYQTGANTEAFFGQGTRLTVV.

In this sample, this clonotype turned up a few times. This rearrangement joins TRBV5-1 to TRBJ2-1; 7 bases are shared with TRBD1. After removal of 4 bases from V and 4 bases from J, the junction contained 11 bases not matched to a gene. Germline CDR1 reads SGHRS; CDR2 reads YFSETQ. This CDR3 is built from 16 residues. The CDR3 sequence is CASSRPTGTGYNEQFF. The CDR3 DNA follows: TGCGCCAGCAGCAGGCCGACAGGGACCGGTTACAATGAGCAGTTCTTC.

The chain employs TRBV4-2 and TRBJ2-1; no firm D call. The CDR3 covers 11 residues. Germline V gene lookup returns CDR1 LGHNA and CDR2 YNFKEQ. Trimming took off 1 base at V and 9 bases at J, with 4 bases between the two ends. This CDR3 is CASSQGVEQFF. In nucleotides, the CDR3 is TGTGCCAGCAGCCAAGGCGTTGAGCAGTTCTTC.

In this sample, this clonotype turned up many times. CDR3 protein: CSAPRRASGNNEQFF. CDR3 nucleotide sequence: TGCAGTGCTCCCCGTCGAGCTAGCGGTAACAATGAGCAGTTCTTC. The chain recombines TRBV20-1 with TRBJ2-1, with 7 nucleotides matching TRBD2. This CDR3 is built from 15 residues. V shed 5 bases, J shed 5 bases, and the junction held 12 bases outside the gene matches. CDR1 and CDR2 (germline): DFQATT, SNEGSKA (reference sequence).

This clonotype has at least ten counts. The chain uses TRBV6-6 and TRBJ2-1; D uncertain. Germline CDR1 is MNHNY and CDR2 is SVGAGI (reference sequence). Trimming shortened V by 2 bases and J by 4 bases, and 3 bases separated the two germline ends. This CDR3 has 12 residues. CDR3 DNA sequence: TGTGCCAGCAGTTACAGGTACAATGAGCAGTTCTTC. Its protein product is CASSYRYNEQFF.

At least ten counts were recorded for this clonotype. The gene calls are TRBV7-9 and TRBJ2-2, with D possibly matching TRBD1 (6 bases). The CDR3 is 14 residues long. V gave up 4 bases and J gave up 3 bases, with 9 bases separating them. The germline V gene has CDR1 SEHNR and CDR2 FQNEAQ (reference sequence). CDR3 in DNA: TGTGCCAGCAGCTCAAACAGGGACACCGGGGAGCTGTTTTTT. Translating it yields CASSSNRDTGELFF.

This clonotype was counted many times. This chain connects TRBV2 to TRBJ2-1, with 12 positions matching TRBD2. From germline, CDR1 is SNHLY and CDR2 FYNNEI. V gave up 5 bases and J gave up 6 bases; unmatched junction bases: 2. The CDR3 is 14 amino acids. CDR3 protein: CASSRLAGVNEQFF. CDR3 nucleotides: TGTGCCAGCAGTAGACTAGCGGGAGTCAATGAGCAGTTCTTC.

This clonotype was detected only a few times. The rearrangement uses TRBV2 and TRBJ2-5, with 7 bases that match TRBD1. V shed 5 bases, J shed 2 bases, and the junction held 11 bases outside the gene matches. Germline V gives CDR1 SNHLY, CDR2 FYNNEI. This CDR3 spans 16 amino acids. CDR3: CASSTRQGWEQETQYF. The CDR3, as DNA: TGTGCCAGCAGTACACGACAGGGTTGGGAACAAGAGACCCAGTACTTC.

The chain couples TRBV6-2 or TRBV6-3 to TRBJ2-7, with D possibly being TRBD2 (5 bases). This CDR3 contains 15 residues. Germline lookup yields CDR1 MNHEY and CDR2 SVGEGT. V was trimmed by 6 bases and J by 3 bases, leaving 18 bases between them. CDR3 DNA: TGTGCCAGCAGCCCCGCTGGTGGACTGGGCTACGAGCAGTACTTC. This translates into CASSPAGGLGYEQYF.

This clonotype occurred a few times. The V and J genes are TRBV5-6 and TRBJ2-1; 8 bases match TRBD2. The CDR3 contains 16 residues. Germline trimming cut 0 bases from V and 6 bases from J; bases unmatched to any gene: 8. Germline lookup yields CDR1 SGHDT and CDR2 YYEEEE. The CDR3 DNA follows: TGTGCCAGCAGCTTGGATCCGGGAGGGCCTGGCAATGAGCAGTTCTTC. Translating gives CASSLDPGGPGNEQFF.

Note on this clonotype: At one of its ends the junction is not consistent with the germline gene, which may arise from a read error. This chain connects TRBV12-3 or TRBV12-4 to TRBJ2-2, with 14 nucleotides matching TRBD2. The CDR3 totals 18 residues. The CDR3 is CAISLGLAGARGTGELFF. In DNA, the CDR3 is TGTGCCATCAGTTTGGGACTAGCGGGAGCCCGTGGCACCGGGGAGCTGTTTTTT.

This clonotype was detected many times. This rearrangement joins TRBV12-3 or TRBV12-4 to TRBJ2-5; 7 positions match TRBD2. The CDR3 length is 14 residues. The trim removed 6 bases at V and 2 bases at J, leaving 6 bases unmatched. The CDR3 loop is CASRKSGAQETQYF. In DNA, the CDR3 is TGTGCCAGCAGAAAAAGCGGGGCACAAGAGACCCAGTACTTC.

V usage is TRBV2 and J usage is TRBJ2-7; TRBD2 matches at 10 bases. Germline V gene sequence: CDR1 SNHLY, CDR2 FYNNEI. The V and J ends lost 2 bases and 6 bases, in that order; junction bases with no gene match: 7. CDR3 length: 15 amino acids. The CDR3 loop is CASSEYRVAGGEQYF. The CDR3 DNA reads as TGTGCCAGCAGTGAATATCGGGTAGCGGGAGGCGAGCAGTACTTC.

This clonotype has only a few counts. The chain uses TRBV2 and TRBJ2-5; 7 positions match TRBD2. From germline, CDR1 is SNHLY and CDR2 FYNNEI. The length of the CDR3 is 14 residues. Trimming at V came to 8 bases and at J to 2 bases, leaving 8 bases not matched to a gene. CDR3 region: CASGILATQETQYF. CDR3 nucleotides: TGTGCCAGCGGGATACTAGCGACTCAAGAGACCCAGTACTTC.